This T cell receptor (beta chain) emerged from a study of shared clonotypes between healthy human individuals (dated by TCRdb to the early 2020s). For the study in its entirety: The cohort comprised a couple of women and three men aged 18 to 49 years. Between about 0.8 and 9.5 billion PBMCs per donor were obtained by leukapheresis. To estimate repertoire size and how much clonotype sharing occurs between individuals, the study deeply sequenced the blood TCR repertoires of five or six healthy adults. For each donor, three plates each were used for CD4 naive and CD4 memory, two plates were used for CD8 naive, and one plate was used for CD8 memory. To increase sequencing depth and limit assay-specific biases, TCR repertoire library preparation and sequencing were carried out by different laboratories using diverse techniques. The investigation overall reported the following: Sampling was restricted to blood, and TCR repertoires in tissue are likely to differ from TCR repertoires in blood. When several donors were compared, the shared fraction of clonotypes was approximately 5% for naive CD4, about 4% for naive CD8, more than 2% for memory CD4, and less than 0.5% for memory CD8. Based on pairwise subsampling, the degree of clonotype sharing among donors was expected to be affected by sequencing depth. Higher generation probabilities were observed for clonotypes shared by all four sorted-subset donors than for non-shared clonotypes. Because the study included a small number of donors, the genetic and exposure-history diversity represented was limited. Naive subsets generally had larger estimated clonotype richness than memory subsets did. Incomplete sequencing was indicated by rarefaction of sorted-subset datasets, despite the large sequencing depth.

Details on this clone: Its antigen specificity is not known. No much larger clone exists at a distance of one base, and base qualities are not known.

CD8 naive samples were obtained by positive selection for CCR7 among CD45RO-negative cells, yielding a CD45RA+CCR7+ population from which TemRA cells were excluded. Donors were healthy HIV-negative adults with no recently reported acute infections or vaccinations. Every donor was a Caucasian adult living in Nashville, Tennessee, USA. Blood was obtained by leukapheresis, after which PBMCs were separated by Ficoll-Histopaque density gradient centrifugation and cryopreserved in liquid nitrogen vapor phase. Analytical flow cytometry was used to check the purity and quantity of every magnetically sorted T cell population. From each sorted fraction, genomic DNA was isolated and quantified by UV absorbance on a Nanodrop 2000c. Using the deep immunoSEQ assay, multiplex PCR amplified TCR CDR3 regions from genomic DNA. For each cell subset, the extracted genomic DNA was distributed evenly across all wells of several immunoSEQ 96-well plates, and each plate served as one replicate. For sorted subsets, approximately 200 ng of genomic DNA, equivalent to roughly 33,000 T cell genomes, went into each replicate PCR. The purified libraries were quantified using a Qubit 3.0 fluorometer, sized with a Bioanalyzer 2100, and then quantified again using the KAPA Library Quantification kit. Each immunoSEQ 96-well plate was sequenced on its own single-read 150-cycle Illumina NextSeq 550 flow cell. The study's own analysis went as follows. Because the immunoSEQ output included only junctional sequences and no quality scores, the filtering could not be the same as the filtering used for full-length reads. To assign V/J genes and CDR3, sequences were annotated against IMGT germline references using PyIR, a Python wrapper for IgBLAST v1.9. Reads were filtered out if the reads had weak V/J assignments (E-value above 1e-6), no CDR3, stop codons, out-of-frame junctions, or ambiguous translated residues. V3J clonotypes were defined as sequences sharing the same inferred V gene, J gene, and CDR3 amino acid sequence. The percentage overlap between two repertoires was calculated by dividing the number of shared unique clonotypes by the size of the smaller repertoire. RTK rarefaction, the Chao1 estimator, and Recon v2.1 estimates of unobserved clonotypes were used to assess repertoire richness. Generation probabilities were computed with OLGA for all TCRbeta clonotypes obtained by the gDNA method from four donors. Sourced from immuneACCESS, this table was stored by TCRdb with only in-frame sequences that have V and J called. A share of the clones is absent; for the studies checked, an unresolved V gene accounts for under half, and the remainder has no known explanation. V and J calls and clone size are copied from that table; D and trimming were computed from the DNA. The sample data list roughly 770,000 clones, and around 96% of these were observed just once. About 0.21% of the sample belongs to the ten largest clones.

Sequences were obtained from naive CD8+ T cells sorted from blood. Explained via the paper, the cell subset or site label denotes: CD45RA+CCR7+. The receptor comes from a man under 40 in good health.

The bases read TGTGCCAGCAGCCCGCTAGCGGGAATTCCCTCCTACGAGCAGTACTTC. It translates to CASSPLAGIPSYEQYF. The rearrangement joined TRBV14 to TRBJ2-7; 9 of the junction bases match TRBD2. From cysteine to phenylalanine, the CDR3 is 16 amino acids long. The CDR3 DNA has 48 bases and is translated from base 1. Ends trimmed: V by 4 bases, J by 0 bases; bases unmatched to a gene: 7. Based on the germline V gene, the CDR1 and CDR2 sequences are SGHDN and FVKESK.